This T cell receptor beta chain was captured in a study of shared clonotypes between healthy human individuals. The CDR3 length is 14 residues. Trimming left V 5 bases short and J 2 bases short, with 12 bases between. CDR1 is SGHRS, CDR2 YFSETQ, per germline. The healthy adult donors were HIV-negative and reported no recent acute infections or vaccinations. This table comes from immunoSEQ multiplex PCR, and its TCRdb copy is limited to in-frame clones, with some not included. In the table there are 1.6 million or so clones, around 98.5% of which are singletons. Material for sequencing was naive CD4+ T cells sorted from blood. Subset specified: CD45RA+ positively selected. This chain links TRBV5-1 with TRBJ2-3; D possibly corresponds to TRBD2 (6 bases). This TCR was recovered from a man in his thirties or forties in good health. The CDR3 protein is CASSGGHYTDTQYF. The CDR3 region has the DNA TGCGCCAGCAGTGGAGGGCACTACACAGATACGCAGTATTTT.